Shown below are 10 T cell receptor beta chains from a single sample sequenced in a study of blood T cell repertoires in COVID-19. Profiling relied on immunoSEQ multiplex PCR, and the TCRdb table lists in-frame clones only, not all of them. The data contain tens of thousands of clones, 87% of them singletons. The sample comprised peripheral blood. The receptors come from a man in his fifties or sixties with active COVID-19.

The chain recombines TRBV19 with TRBJ1-4; D gene ambiguous. Trimming left V 9 bases short and J 4 bases short, with 15 bases between. Germline values: CDR1 LNHDA, CDR2 SQIVND (reference sequence). This CDR3 contains 14 residues. The CDR3 loop is CASRADTYNEKLFF. The CDR3 region has the DNA TGTGCCAGCCGCGCTGACACCTATAATGAAAAACTGTTTTTT.

J is TRBJ2-6 and V is TRBV11-1; D is ambiguous. Germline CDR1 and CDR2: SGHAT and FQDESV (reference sequence). With 5 bases removed from V and 4 bases from J, the gap between germline ends came to 9 bases. The length of the CDR3 is 14 residues. The CDR3 DNA sequence: TGTGCCAGCAGCCCCCGGTGGGGGGCCAACGTCCTGACTTTC. Encoded protein: CASSPRWGANVLTF.

The chain uses TRBV6-5 and TRBJ2-7; D gene ambiguous. There are 14 residues in the CDR3. Germline V gene lookup returns CDR1 MNHEY and CDR2 SVGAGI. V dropped 5 bases and J dropped 6 bases, with 17 bases sitting between them. CDR3 loop: CASSPPLGPSEQYF. In DNA form, the CDR3 reads TGTGCCAGCAGTCCCCCTCTTGGCCCCTCCGAGCAGTACTTC.

The V and J genes are TRBV4-3 and TRBJ2-3, with 8 bases fitting TRBD1. CDR1 and CDR2 (germline): LGHNA, YSLEER. V was pared by 0 bases and J by 3 bases, with 2 bases of the junction left unmatched. The CDR3 contains 15 residues. The CDR3 region is CASSQENRGTDTQYF. The CDR3 DNA is TGCGCCAGCAGCCAAGAGAACAGGGGGACAGATACGCAGTATTTT.

V usage is TRBV19 and J usage is TRBJ1-6, with D possibly being TRBD1 (6 bases). In germline, CDR1 is LNHDA, CDR2 SQIVND (reference sequence). CDR3 length: 16 amino acids. With 3 bases removed from V and 6 bases from J, the gap between germline ends came to 15 bases. CDR3 region: CASSIQQGSVNSPLHF. The DNA of the CDR3 is TGTGCCAGTAGTATTCAACAGGGTTCAGTTAATTCACCCCTCCACTTT.

The CDR3 sequence is CASSERGQGNQPQHF. CDR3 nucleotides: TGTGCCAGCAGTGAGAGGGGGCAGGGCAATCAGCCCCAGCATTTT. The genes are TRBV6-1 and TRBJ1-5, with 7 bases aligning to TRBD1. Per the germline V gene, CDR1 is MNHNS and CDR2 is SASEGT. CDR3 size: 15 residues. The V gene end was trimmed by 3 bases and the J gene end by 2 bases; junction bases not matched to a gene: 4.

The chain combines TRBV7-3 with TRBJ2-5; D might be TRBD1 (5 bases). The V and J ends lost 5 bases and 3 bases respectively, with 16 bases between them. The CDR3 has 15 residues. CDR1 and CDR2 (germline): SGHTA, FQGTGA. The CDR3: CASSPRWGNKETQYF. Here the CDR3 DNA reads TGTGCCAGCAGCCCCCGGTGGGGCAATAAAGAGACCCAGTACTTC.

The genes are TRBV7-9 and TRBJ2-7; the D gene is possibly TRBD2 (6 bases). The CDR3 covers 14 residues. CDR1 and CDR2 (germline): SEHNR, FQNEAQ (reference sequence). Trimming pared 4 bases from V and 3 bases from J, leaving 13 bases between. The CDR3 coding sequence is TGTGCCAGCAGCTCGTCCGGGGGATACTACGAGCAGTACTTC. It translates to CASSSSGGYYEQYF.

The rearrangement uses TRBV5-1 and TRBJ2-5, with D uncertain. This CDR3 contains 12 residues. Germline values: CDR1 SGHRS, CDR2 YFSETQ. V dropped 0 bases and J dropped 5 bases, with 5 bases sitting between them. The CDR3 DNA follows: TGCGCCAGCAGCTTGGCCAGGGAGACCCAGTACTTC. Translating it yields CASSLARETQYF.

V usage is TRBV27 and J usage is TRBJ2-3, with 10 bases identical to TRBD2. V shed 3 bases, J shed 4 bases, and the junction held 4 bases outside the gene matches. This CDR3 is built from 15 residues. The germline gives CDR1 MNHEY, CDR2 SMNVEV (reference sequence). CDR3 protein: CASSFWSGRADTQYF. In DNA form, the CDR3 reads TGTGCCAGCAGTTTTTGGAGCGGGAGGGCAGATACGCAGTATTTT.